This T cell receptor (beta chain) was observed in a study of blood T cell repertoires in COVID-19. V lost 4 bases and J lost 11, with 15 bases in between. Germline loops: CDR1 SGHNT, CDR2 YENEEA. This CDR3 comprises 13 residues. Only in-frame clones appear in the TCRdb table, and some are missing; sequencing was by immunoSEQ multiplex PCR. Here the sample spans 390,000 or so clones, approximately 90% being singletons. This TCR derives from a man aged 18 to 29 who had recovered from COVID-19. The J gene is TRBJ2-1, the V gene TRBV11-3; maybe TRBD2 (5 bases). Source material: PBMCs or T cells enriched from blood (not recorded which). This CDR3 is CASSSSLATQQFF. The DNA for the CDR3 is TGTGCCAGCAGCTCATCCTTAGCGACCCAGCAGTTCTTC. The whole variable domain, remainder taken from reference TRBV11-3 and TRBJ2-1, is EAGVVQSPRYKIIEKKQPVAFWCNPISGHNTLYWYLQNLGQGPELLIRYENEEAVDDSQLPKDRFSAERLKGVDSTLKIQPAELGDSAVYLCASSSSLATQQFFGPGTRLTVL.